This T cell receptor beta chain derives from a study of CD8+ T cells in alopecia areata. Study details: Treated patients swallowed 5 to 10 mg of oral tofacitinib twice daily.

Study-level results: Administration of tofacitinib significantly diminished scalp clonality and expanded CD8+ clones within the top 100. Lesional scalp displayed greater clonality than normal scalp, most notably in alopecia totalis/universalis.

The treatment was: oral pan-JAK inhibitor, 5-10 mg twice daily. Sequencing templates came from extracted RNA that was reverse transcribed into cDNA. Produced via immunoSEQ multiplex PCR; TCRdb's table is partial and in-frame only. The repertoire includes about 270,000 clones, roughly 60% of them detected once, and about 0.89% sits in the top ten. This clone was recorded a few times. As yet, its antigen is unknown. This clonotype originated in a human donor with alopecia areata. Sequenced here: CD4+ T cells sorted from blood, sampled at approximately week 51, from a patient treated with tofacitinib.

CDR3 sequence: CASSPDRNYGYTF. Here the CDR3 DNA reads TGTGCCAGCAGCCCCGACAGGAACTATGGCTACACCTTC. J is TRBJ1-2 and V is TRBV7-3; a weak D match, TRBD1 (6 bases). Germline assignment: CDR1 SGHTA and CDR2 FQGTGA. Trimming removed 5 bases from V and 2 bases from J, with 9 bases in between. CDR3 length equals 13 residues.